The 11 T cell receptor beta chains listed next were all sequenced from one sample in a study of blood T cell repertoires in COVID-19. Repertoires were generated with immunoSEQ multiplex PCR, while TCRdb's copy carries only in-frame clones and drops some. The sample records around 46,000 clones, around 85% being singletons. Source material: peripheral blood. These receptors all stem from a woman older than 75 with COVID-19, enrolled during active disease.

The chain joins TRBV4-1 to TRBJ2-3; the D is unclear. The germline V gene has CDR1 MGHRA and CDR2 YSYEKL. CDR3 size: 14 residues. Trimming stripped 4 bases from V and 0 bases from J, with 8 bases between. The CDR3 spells CASSPKSSTDTQYF. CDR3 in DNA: TGCGCCAGCAGCCCGAAGAGCAGCACAGATACGCAGTATTTT.

The chain's CDR3 is CASSAGLAGAFGEQFF. The CDR3 DNA sequence: TGTGCCAGTAGTGCGGGACTAGCGGGAGCCTTCGGTGAGCAGTTCTTC. J is TRBJ2-1 and V is TRBV19, with 14 bases identical to TRBD2. Germline CDR1 LNHDA, CDR2 SQIVND (reference sequence). V lost 5 bases, J lost 9 bases, and 9 bases stayed unmatched. This CDR3 comprises 16 residues. Full variable domain (rest looked up from reference TRBV19 and TRBJ2-1): DGGITQSPKYLFRKEGQNVTLSCEQNLNHDAMYWYRQDPGQGLRLIYYSQIVNDFQKGDIAEGYSVSREKKESFPLTVTSAQKNPTAFYLCASSAGLAGAFGEQFFGPGTRLTVL.

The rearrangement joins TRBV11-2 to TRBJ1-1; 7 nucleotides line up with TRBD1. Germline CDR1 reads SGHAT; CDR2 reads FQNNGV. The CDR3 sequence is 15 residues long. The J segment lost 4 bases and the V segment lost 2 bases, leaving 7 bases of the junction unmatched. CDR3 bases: TGTGCCAGCAGCTTACGCAGGGGGAACGTCACTGAAGCTTTCTTT. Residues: CASSLRRGNVTEAFF.

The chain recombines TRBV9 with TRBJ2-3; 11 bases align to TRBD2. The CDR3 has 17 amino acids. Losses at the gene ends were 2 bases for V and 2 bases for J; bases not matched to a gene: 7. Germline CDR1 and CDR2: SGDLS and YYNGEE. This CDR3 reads CASSVTSGSVYTDTQYF. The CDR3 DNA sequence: TGTGCCAGCAGCGTCACTAGCGGGAGCGTATACACAGATACGCAGTATTTT.

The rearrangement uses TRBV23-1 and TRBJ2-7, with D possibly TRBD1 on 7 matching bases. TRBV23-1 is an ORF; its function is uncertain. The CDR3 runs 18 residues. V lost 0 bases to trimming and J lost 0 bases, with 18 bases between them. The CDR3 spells CASSQSIGGGESSYEQYF. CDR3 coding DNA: TGCGCCAGCAGTCAATCGATTGGAGGGGGCGAAAGCTCCTACGAGCAGTACTTC.

CDR3: CASSEALGLAGIYEQYF. Here the CDR3 DNA reads TGTGCCAGCAGTGAAGCGTTGGGACTAGCGGGAATATACGAGCAGTACTTC. This rearrangement joins TRBV6-1 to TRBJ2-7, with 13 bases aligning to TRBD2. Germline values: CDR1 MNHNS, CDR2 SASEGT. V was clipped by 0 bases and J by 4 bases; unmatched bases: 6. This CDR3 is 17 amino acids long.

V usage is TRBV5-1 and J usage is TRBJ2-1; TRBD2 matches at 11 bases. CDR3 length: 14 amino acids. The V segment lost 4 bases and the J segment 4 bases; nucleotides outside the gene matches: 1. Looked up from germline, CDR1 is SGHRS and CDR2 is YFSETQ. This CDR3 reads CASSGTSGYNEQFF. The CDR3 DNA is TGCGCCAGCAGCGGGACTAGCGGATACAATGAGCAGTTCTTC.

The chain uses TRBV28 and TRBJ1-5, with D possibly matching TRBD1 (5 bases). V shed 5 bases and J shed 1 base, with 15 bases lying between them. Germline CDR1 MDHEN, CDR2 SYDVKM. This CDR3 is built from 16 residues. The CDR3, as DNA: TGTGCCAGCAGTCCCGGGGGGGTGGGAAGCAATCAGCCCCAGCATTTT. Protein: CASSPGGVGSNQPQHF.

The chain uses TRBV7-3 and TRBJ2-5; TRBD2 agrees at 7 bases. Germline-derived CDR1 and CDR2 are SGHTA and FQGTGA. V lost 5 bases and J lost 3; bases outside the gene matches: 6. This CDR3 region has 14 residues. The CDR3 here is CASSPGGGEETQYF. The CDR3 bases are TGTGCCAGCAGCCCTGGTGGGGGGGAAGAGACCCAGTACTTC.

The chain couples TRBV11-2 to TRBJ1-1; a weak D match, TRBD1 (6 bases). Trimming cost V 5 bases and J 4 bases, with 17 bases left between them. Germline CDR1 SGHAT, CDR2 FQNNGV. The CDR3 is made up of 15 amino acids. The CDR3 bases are TGTGCCAGCAGCCTGTGGGGGGGGCAAAGCACTGAAGCTTTCTTT. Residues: CASSLWGGQSTEAFF.

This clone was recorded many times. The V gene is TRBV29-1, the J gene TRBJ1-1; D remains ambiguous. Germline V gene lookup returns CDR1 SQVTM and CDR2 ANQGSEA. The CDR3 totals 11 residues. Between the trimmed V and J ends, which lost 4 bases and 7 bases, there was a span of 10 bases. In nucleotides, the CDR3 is TGCAGCGTTGCCGTGGGAGGTGAAGCTTTCTTT. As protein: CSVAVGGEAFF. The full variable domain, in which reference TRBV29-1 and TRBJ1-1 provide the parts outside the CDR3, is SAVISQKPSRDICQRGTSLTIQCQVDSQVTMMFWYRQQPGQSLTLIATANQGSEATYESGFVIDKFPISRPNLTFSTLTVSNMSPEDSSIYLCSVAVGGEAFFGQGTRLTVV.